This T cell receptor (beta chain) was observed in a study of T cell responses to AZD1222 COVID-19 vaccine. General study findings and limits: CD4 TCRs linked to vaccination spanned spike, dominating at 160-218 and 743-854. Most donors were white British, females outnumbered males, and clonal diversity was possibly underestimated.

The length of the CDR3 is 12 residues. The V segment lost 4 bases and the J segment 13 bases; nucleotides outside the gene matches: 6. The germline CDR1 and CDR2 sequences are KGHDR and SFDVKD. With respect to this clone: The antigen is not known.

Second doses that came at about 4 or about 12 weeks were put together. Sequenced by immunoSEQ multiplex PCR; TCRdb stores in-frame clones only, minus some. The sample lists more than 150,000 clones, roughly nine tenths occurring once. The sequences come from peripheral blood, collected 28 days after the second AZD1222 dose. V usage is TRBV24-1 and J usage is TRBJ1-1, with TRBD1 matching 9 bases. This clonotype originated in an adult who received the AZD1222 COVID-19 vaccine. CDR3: CATSDWTGVGFF. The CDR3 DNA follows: TGTGCCACCAGTGACTGGACAGGGGTGGGTTTCTTT.